This T cell receptor beta chain derives from a study of human CD8 memory T cell subsets. Germline CDR1 reads SNHLY; CDR2 reads FYNNEI. The CDR3 extends over 13 amino acids. Frequency places this clonotype as medium-sized (0.01 to 0.1%). A UMI-labeled 5' RACE approach was the method that produced the TCR beta libraries. TCRdb reprocessed the 5' RACE reads, keeping one entry per CDR3 protein, no DNA. The sample's table shows 7,000 to 7,500 distinct CDR3 sequences. Material for sequencing was CD8+ T cells from PBMCs. The V call is TRBV2, the J call TRBJ2-5; TCRdb returns TRBD1, unconfirmable since there is no DNA. The origin of this receptor is a human donor in good health. The chain's CDR3 is CASRTPWEETQYF.